The 17 T cell receptor beta chains reported below all come from one sample, sequenced in a study of human T cells and chemical hapten exposure. TCRdb processed the RACE reads anew with MiXCR; each CDR3 protein has one entry. The table shows under 70,000 distinct CDR3 sequences, with over 9% occurring only once. Time point: pre-sensitization, week 0. Stated treatment: therapeutic diphenylcyclopropenone sensitization with weekly scalp DPC. Sequenced here: whole blood, sampled in connection with sensitization to the hapten diphenylcyclopropenone (DPC). These receptors were obtained from a woman aged 35 to 49 with alopecia areata. Some clones in this sample may be carry-over from other donors' samples.

This clonotype was seen only a few times. This chain connects TRBV4-3 to TRBJ2-7, with 8 bases that match TRBD2. With 4 bases clipped from V and 6 bases from J, the junction kept 11 bases outside the gene matches. Germline V gives CDR1 LGHNA, CDR2 YSLEER. The CDR3 is 15 amino acids. The chain's CDR3 is CASSLTAGAPGEQYF. The CDR3 coding sequence is TGCGCCAGCAGCCTTACAGCGGGGGCGCCTGGCGAGCAGTACTTC.

This clonotype was seen repeatedly, ten times or more. The chain combines TRBV7-6 with TRBJ1-5; D might be TRBD1 (6 bases). V shed 2 bases and J shed 6 bases, with 17 bases lying between them. Germline assignment: CDR1 SGHVS and CDR2 FNYEAQ. The CDR3 runs to 16 residues. The CDR3 protein is CASSLLSSRGGQPQHF. CDR3 bases: TGTGCCAGCAGCTTACTCTCCAGCAGGGGAGGTCAGCCCCAGCATTTT. Combining the CDR3 with reference TRBV7-6 and TRBJ1-5 gives the whole variable domain GAGVSQSPRYKVTKRGQDVALRCDPISGHVSLYWYRQALGQGPEFLTYFNYEAQQDKSGLPNDRFSAERPEGSISTLTIQRTEQRDSAMYRCASSLLSSRGGQPQHFGDGTRLSIL.

This clonotype came up many times. The chain carries TRBV12-3 or TRBV12-4 and TRBJ2-2; TRBD1 might be the D (7 bases). V shed 8 bases and J shed 6 bases, with 19 bases lying between them. The CDR3 length is 15 residues. CDR3 nucleotide sequence: TGTGCCAGCGTCCTTGGGGCAGGGGGGTCCGGGGAGCTGTTTTTT. It translates to CASVLGAGGSGELFF.

This clonotype was seen only a few times. In DNA form, the CDR3 reads TGTGCCAGCAGTTACTTCGGACTAGCGGGAGGTTACGAGCAGTACTTC. It yields the protein CASSYFGLAGGYEQYF. The genes are TRBV6-2 or TRBV6-3 and TRBJ2-7, with TRBD2 matching 14 bases. CDR3 length equals 16 residues. The germline gives CDR1 MNHEY, CDR2 SVGEGT. V lost 1 base to trimming and J lost 4 bases; unmatched junction nucleotides: 3.

This clonotype was seen a few times. The chain combines TRBV7-6 with TRBJ2-7; TRBD1 matches at 9 bases. The V and J ends lost 4 bases and 2 bases, in that order; junction bases with no gene match: 6. This CDR3 comprises 15 residues. The germline V gene has CDR1 SGHVS and CDR2 FNYEAQ. CDR3: CASSSMTGGAYEQYF. The CDR3 nucleotides read TGTGCCAGCAGCTCCATGACAGGGGGAGCCTACGAGCAGTACTTC.

This clonotype was found a few times. The rearrangement joins TRBV12-3 or TRBV12-4 to TRBJ2-1, with 9 bases lining up with TRBD2. The CDR3 sequence is 17 residues long. The junction had 8 bases not matched to a gene; V was cut back by 5 bases and J by 0 bases. CDR3 loop: CASSPRTSESSYNEQFF. CDR3 bases: TGTGCCAGCAGTCCTCGGACTAGCGAGAGCTCCTACAATGAGCAGTTCTTC.

This clonotype showed up many times. CDR3 bases: TGTGCCAGCAGTTTACATCTGGGCGAGACCCAGTACTTC. This codes for CASSLHLGETQYF. This rearrangement joins TRBV27 to TRBJ2-5; D gene unclear. There are 13 residues in the CDR3. The V gene lost 2 bases and the J gene lost 5 bases, with 9 bases spanning the gap. Germline CDR1 is MNHEY and CDR2 is SMNVEV (reference sequence).

This clonotype appeared many times. The chain recombines TRBV5-4 with TRBJ1-2; D may be TRBD1 (6 bases). V was clipped by 4 bases and J by 0 bases, with 13 bases between them. This CDR3 is built from 15 residues. Germline CDR1 and CDR2: SGHNT and YYREEE (reference sequence). The CDR3 is CASSTFRTANYGYTF. CDR3 nucleotide sequence: TGTGCCAGCAGCACGTTCCGGACAGCTAACTATGGCTACACCTTC.

J is TRBJ1-5 and V is TRBV18; perhaps TRBD1 as D (5 bases). CDR1 is KGHSH, CDR2 LQKENI, per germline. The CDR3 is 16 residues long. The V end was cut by 3 bases, the J end by 1 base, with 13 bases between. The chain's CDR3 is CASSPGGPRSNQPQHF. The CDR3 DNA sequence: TGTGCCAGCTCACCGGGGGGACCTCGGAGCAATCAGCCCCAGCATTTT.

There are many counts of this clonotype. The rearrangement links TRBV7-2 to TRBJ1-1; D not certain. The CDR3 spans 15 residues. V was shortened by 5 bases and J by 3 bases, with 16 bases between the two germline ends. CDR1 and CDR2 (germline): SGHTA, FQGNSA. The CDR3 coding sequence is TGTGCCAGCAGCGTGATGGGTCGAAGGCACACTGAAGCTTTCTTT. This translates into CASSVMGRRHTEAFF.

This clonotype was picked up many times. The gene calls are TRBV7-2 and TRBJ2-3, with a tentative D call TRBD2 (6 bases). Trimming cost V 5 bases and J 3 bases, with 12 bases left between them. The CDR3 is made up of 14 amino acids. Per the germline V gene, CDR1 is SGHTA and CDR2 is FQGNSA. CDR3 nucleotides: TGTGCCAGCAGCAGGTCGGGGGTGACAGATACGCAGTATTTT. Its protein product is CASSRSGVTDTQYF.

In this sample, this clonotype turned up many times. The V call is TRBV20-1, the J call TRBJ2-2; D possibly matches TRBD1 or TRBD2 (6 bases each). There are 15 residues in the CDR3. The ends were cut back, 1 base at V and 1 base at J, with 10 bases in the middle. Germline V lookup: CDR1 DFQATT, CDR2 SNEGSKA (reference sequence). This CDR3 reads CSARGGARNTGELFF. CDR3 sequence (DNA): TGCAGTGCTAGAGGGGGGGCTCGGAACACCGGGGAGCTGTTTTTT.

Many counts were recorded for this clonotype. The CDR3 region is CASSLGGADEQFF. CDR3 in DNA: TGTGCCAGCAGCTTAGGGGGGGCGGATGAGCAGTTCTTC. The rearrangement joins TRBV7-2 to TRBJ2-1; tentatively, D is TRBD1 or TRBD2 (6 bases each). In germline, CDR1 is SGHTA, CDR2 FQGNSA. The germline V and J ends were trimmed by 1 base and 8 bases, with 9 bases remaining between them. The CDR3 is 13 residues long.

This clonotype was seen more than once but under ten times. V and J are TRBV5-4 and TRBJ2-4; 8 bases align to TRBD1. The V segment lost 3 bases and the J segment 5 bases; nucleotides outside the gene matches: 16. The CDR3 runs 18 residues. Germline CDR1 and CDR2: SGHNT and YYREEE (reference sequence). The DNA of the CDR3 is TGTGCCAGCAGCTCTCCGAGGGACAGGTCTACTAGCCAAAACATTCAGTACTTC. This codes for CASSSPRDRSTSQNIQYF.

V and J are TRBV30 and TRBJ2-1, with 9 positions matching TRBD2. The trim removed 1 base at V and 10 bases at J, leaving 11 bases unmatched. CDR3 length equals 15 residues. Germline V gives CDR1 GTSNPN, CDR2 SVGIG (reference sequence). The CDR3 region is CAWSGAGGPNGEQFF. CDR3 coding DNA: TGTGCCTGGAGTGGAGCGGGGGGCCCAAATGGCGAGCAGTTCTTC.

At least ten counts were recorded for this clonotype. CDR3 loop: CSASGSSGRDYNEQFF. As DNA, the CDR3 is TGCAGTGCTAGTGGCTCTAGCGGGAGAGACTACAATGAGCAGTTCTTC. This chain uses TRBV20-1 with TRBJ2-1, with 10 bases matching TRBD2. CDR1 is DFQATT and CDR2 is SNEGSKA in the germline V gene (reference sequence). J lost 3 bases, V lost 3 bases, and 8 bases had no gene match. The CDR3 sequence is 16 residues long.

The rearrangement links TRBV20-1 to TRBJ2-1, with D perhaps TRBD1 or TRBD2 (5 bases each). The CDR3 runs to 13 residues. Germline V gene lookup returns CDR1 DFQATT and CDR2 SNEGSKA (reference sequence). V was cut by 0 bases and J by 9 bases, with 12 bases left in between. The CDR3 spells CSAREGVAGEQFF. CDR3 nucleotide sequence: TGCAGTGCTAGAGAGGGGGTTGCTGGTGAGCAGTTCTTC.